The 2 T cell receptor beta chains below come from one sample, sequenced in a study of response to subunit inactivated influenza vaccine. MiXCR was run by TCRdb on the RT-PCR reads, yielding one entry per CDR3 protein. The table has about 650,000 distinct CDR3 sequences, about a sixth seen once. The sequences come from PBMCs from blood, collected 11 to 12 days after vaccination. These receptors all come from a man aged 50 to 60 who received an inactivated influenza vaccine.

V usage is TRBV7-9 and J usage is TRBJ2-2, with D perhaps matching TRBD1 (6 bases). The ends were cut back, 6 bases at V and 6 bases at J, with 17 bases in the middle. The CDR3 is 15 residues long. Germline loops: CDR1 SEHNR, CDR2 FQNEAQ (reference sequence). CDR3 region: CASRRLIEGAGELFF. For the CDR3, the DNA is TGTGCCAGCAGAAGGCTTATCGAGGGGGCCGGGGAGCTGTTTTTT.

With regard to this clonotype: This could be a read error, since a much larger clone is one nucleotide away. The chain recombines TRBV10-3 with TRBJ2-3, with 9 bases lining up with TRBD2. This CDR3 spans 15 amino acids. Germline CDR1 ENHRY, CDR2 SYGVKD. V lost 3 bases, J lost 1 base, and 2 bases stayed unmatched. The CDR3 protein is CAISDGGGGTDTQYF. In DNA, the CDR3 is TGTGCCATCAGTGACGGCGGGGGGGGCACAGATACGCAGTATTTT.